The 19 T cell receptor beta chains below come from one sample, sequenced in a study of T-cell memory formation after mild COVID-19. TCRdb analysed the 5' RACE reads with MiXCR anew, one entry per CDR3 protein. The top ten clones hold around 12% of a sample with about 500,000 distinct CDR3 sequences, about 20% of them seen once. Input material: PBMCs or a T cell subset sorted from them (not recorded which). The receptors were sampled from an adult woman who had mild COVID-19 (a few samples of this study predate the infection). Cell type and time point are not known.

The chain combines TRBV15 with TRBJ2-3; possibly TRBD2 for D (6 bases). CDR1 is LNHNV, CDR2 YYDKDF, per germline (reference sequence). This CDR3 region has 13 residues. Trimming took off 8 bases at V and 4 bases at J, with 13 bases between the two ends. The CDR3 region has the DNA TGTGCCACCGCCCGGGAGTACCCAGATACGCAGTATTTT. Amino acid sequence: CATAREYPDTQYF.

The chain employs TRBV12-3 or TRBV12-4 and TRBJ2-2, with 8 nucleotides matching TRBD2. The V segment lost 3 bases and the J segment 6 bases; nucleotides outside the gene matches: 15. This CDR3 is built from 18 residues. For the CDR3, the DNA is TGTGCCAGCAGTTTCAAGCTCGGGGCGGGGGGCCTCCCCGGGGAGCTGTTTTTT. Amino acids: CASSFKLGAGGLPGELFF.

The gene calls are TRBV6-1 and TRBJ2-7; D is possibly TRBD2 (6 bases). Germline lookup yields CDR1 MNHNS and CDR2 SASEGT. This CDR3 has 14 residues. V lost 7 bases, J lost 3 bases, and 16 bases lay in between. The CDR3 sequence: CASTRLVGGYEQYF. For the CDR3, the DNA is TGTGCCAGCACCCGACTAGTAGGCGGCTACGAGCAGTACTTC.

A few counts support this clonotype. J is TRBJ2-7 and V is TRBV12-3 or TRBV12-4; D may be TRBD1 (5 bases). The V gene lost 3 bases and the J gene lost 1 base, with 10 bases spanning the gap. This CDR3 is 14 amino acids long. The CDR3 sequence is CASSLAPGSYEQYF. The CDR3 DNA is TGTGCCAGCAGTTTGGCCCCAGGGTCCTACGAGCAGTACTTC.

This clonotype was counted at least ten times. This sequence joins TRBV12-3 or TRBV12-4 and TRBJ2-5, with 10 bases aligning to TRBD1. The CDR3 contains 13 residues. V trimming: 6 bases; J trimming: 5 bases; junction bases outside the gene matches: 3. The CDR3 DNA follows: TGTGCCAGCAGCCGGGACAGGGGTGAGACCCAGTACTTC. The encoded protein is CASSRDRGETQYF.

The chain couples TRBV5-5 to TRBJ1-1; D not certain. From germline, CDR1 is SGHKS and CDR2 YYEKEE (reference sequence). Deletions cut 4 bases from V and 5 bases from J, with 12 bases between. The CDR3 length is 13 residues. This CDR3 is CASSQVDATEAFF. CDR3 nucleotides: TGTGCCAGCAGCCAGGTAGACGCGACTGAAGCTTTCTTT.

The chain recombines TRBV6-6 with TRBJ2-7; 12 bases map to TRBD2. The germline V gene encodes CDR1 MNHNY and CDR2 SVGAGI (reference sequence). CDR3 size: 15 residues. The V and J ends lost 0 bases and 5 bases, in that order; junction bases with no gene match: 2. CDR3 in DNA: TGTGCCAGCAGTTACTCCCTAGCGGGGGGGGACGAGCAGTACTTC. Protein sequence: CASSYSLAGGDEQYF.

Only one count was recorded for this clonotype. With a much larger clone just one base away, this may be a read error. The CDR3 is CASSVGTKETQYF. The CDR3 DNA is TGTGCCAGCAGCGTAGGGACTAAAGAGACCCAGTACTTC. This chain connects TRBV9 to TRBJ2-5; D is perhaps TRBD2 (6 bases). V was trimmed by 0 bases and J by 3 bases, leaving 6 bases between them. The CDR3 has 13 residues. The germline CDR1 and CDR2 sequences are SGDLS and YYNGEE.

This clonotype was recorded a few times. V gene TRBV9 combines with J gene TRBJ2-1; 7 bases align to TRBD1. V trimming: 3 bases; J trimming: 0 bases; junction bases outside the gene matches: 6. Germline V gives CDR1 SGDLS, CDR2 YYNGEE. CDR3 length: 16 amino acids. The CDR3 region is CASSAGDSGSYNEQFF. In nucleotides, the CDR3 is TGTGCCAGCAGCGCAGGGGACAGTGGCTCCTACAATGAGCAGTTCTTC.

The J gene is TRBJ2-3, the V gene TRBV29-1; TRBD2 might be the D (6 bases). CDR3 size: 13 residues. CDR1 and CDR2 from the germline V gene are SQVTM and ANQGSEA. Trimming pared 3 bases from V and 3 bases from J, leaving 10 bases between. This CDR3 is CSVDAGRTDTQYF. CDR3 DNA: TGCAGCGTTGATGCGGGGCGGACAGATACGCAGTATTTT.

The chain combines TRBV6-6 with TRBJ1-1; D is possibly TRBD1 (6 bases). The CDR3 covers 14 residues. The germline V gene encodes CDR1 MNHNY and CDR2 SVGAGI (reference sequence). V lost 8 bases to trimming and J lost 9 bases, with 22 bases between them. The CDR3 bases are TGTGCCAGCGGCCTCTCGACAGGAGGTATCCAAGCTTTCTTT. Amino acid sequence: CASGLSTGGIQAFF.

This sequence joins TRBV10-3 and TRBJ2-1, with unresolved D. CDR1 and CDR2 (germline): ENHRY, SYGVKD. Trimming took off 2 bases at V and 3 bases at J, with 14 bases between the two ends. CDR3 length: 16 residues. The CDR3 bases are TGTGCCATCAGTGAGGAGTCAGGTATCAACTACAATGAGCAGTTCTTC. As protein: CAISEESGINYNEQFF.

The V gene is TRBV5-1, the J gene TRBJ2-3; 7 bases line up with TRBD2. Germline trimming cut 4 bases from V and 1 base from J; bases unmatched to any gene: 15. This CDR3 has 18 residues. Germline V lookup: CDR1 SGHRS, CDR2 YFSETQ. CDR3 sequence reads: CASSRTSGWSGGTDTQYF. The CDR3 DNA sequence: TGCGCCAGCAGCAGGACTAGTGGGTGGAGTGGCGGCACAGATACGCAGTATTTT.

This clonotype was counted between two and nine times. The chain is built from TRBV27 and TRBJ2-3; maybe TRBD2 (7 bases). This CDR3 is built from 16 residues. The V gene's germline CDR1 is MNHEY and CDR2 SMNVEV (reference sequence). V shed 5 bases and J shed 0 bases, with 15 bases lying between them. The CDR3 nucleotides are TGTGCCAGCAGTCCAGGAGAGGGGGGGAGCACAGATACGCAGTATTTT. Translated, it gives CASSPGEGGSTDTQYF.

The chain uses TRBV12-3 or TRBV12-4 and TRBJ2-5, with TRBD1 identical over 10 bases. CDR3 length: 16 residues. J was trimmed by 3 bases and V by 5 bases; bases with no gene match: 9. The CDR3 DNA reads as TGTGCCAGCAGTAATTCATTCGGGACAGGGGAAGAGACCCAGTACTTC. Amino acids: CASSNSFGTGEETQYF.

V and J are TRBV7-2 and TRBJ1-1; no clear D. This CDR3 has 14 residues. V shed 4 bases and J shed 4 bases, with 13 bases lying between them. The V gene's germline CDR1 is SGHTA and CDR2 FQGNSA. The DNA for the CDR3 is TGTGCCAGCAGCTCAGACCCTCGGAGCACTGAAGCTTTCTTT. Protein product: CASSSDPRSTEAFF.

The V gene is TRBV18, the J gene TRBJ2-7, with D possibly matching TRBD1 (6 bases). The germline V and J ends were trimmed by 3 bases and 2 bases, with 8 bases remaining between them. The CDR3 is made up of 13 amino acids. Germline CDR1 reads KGHSH; CDR2 reads LQKENI. The CDR3 bases are TGTGCCAGCTCACCGGACAGAACCTACGAGCAGTACTTC. It yields the protein CASSPDRTYEQYF.

The V call is TRBV19, the J call TRBJ1-5; D is unresolved. V dropped 3 bases and J dropped 3 bases, with 15 bases sitting between them. The CDR3 spans 16 residues. CDR1 is LNHDA and CDR2 is SQIVND in the germline V gene (reference sequence). CDR3 sequence: CASSIRSGYSNQPQHF. For the CDR3, the DNA is TGTGCCAGTAGTATCCGGTCGGGCTACTCCAATCAGCCCCAGCATTTT.

The J gene is TRBJ1-4, the V gene TRBV5-6, with a possible D match to TRBD1 (6 bases). With 3 bases removed from V and 5 bases from J, the gap between germline ends came to 14 bases. The CDR3 extends over 15 amino acids. Germline CDR1 SGHDT, CDR2 YYEEEE. The CDR3 sequence: CASSSTGLGNEKLFF. The CDR3 bases are TGTGCCAGCAGCTCGACAGGACTCGGGAATGAAAAACTGTTTTTT.